This T cell receptor (beta chain) was recorded in a study of blood T cell repertoires in COVID-19. Study-wide context: Acute-phase and convalescent COVID-19 samples originated in the United States, Italy and Spain. T cells, B-cell-depleted T cells, or PBMCs provided the cDNA or gDNA that served as material.

The V end lost 0 bases, the J end lost 10 bases, and 12 bases lay between the germline ends. This CDR3 is built from 14 residues. The germline V gene has CDR1 SGHTA and CDR2 FQGNSA. Original data processing: Estimation of nucleated cell counts relied on the amplification of reference gene primers. The protocol was immunoSEQ multiplex PCR, while the TCRdb copy is restricted to in-frame clones and leaves out a portion. V and J calls and clone size are as listed in that table; D and trimming were resolved from the DNA. The sample holds roughly 100,000 clones, over 75% seen once. V and J are TRBV7-2 and TRBJ1-4; the D gene is possibly TRBD1 (5 bases). This clonotype originated in a human donor in a cohort sampled during active or convalescent COVID-19. The sample consisted of peripheral blood. The DNA of the CDR3 is TGTGCCAGCAGCTTAGCGGCGGACAAGGCAAAACTGTTTTTT. Its protein is CASSLAADKAKLFF.